A selection of T cell receptor beta chains follows, all from one sample in a study of blood T cell repertoires in COVID-19. The data were produced by immunoSEQ multiplex PCR, yet TCRdb's version contains in-frame clones alone and is incomplete. Here the sample spans approximately 210,000 clones, roughly four fifths being singletons. The specimen sequenced was peripheral blood. The receptor source for this set is an elderly woman with COVID-19, enrolled during active disease. The CDR3 runs from the conserved cysteine through the conserved F or W. The D gene is left open where the match is weak. The size entry is marked missing in some rows and otherwise reads once, few, many or a size class.

V	J	size	D	length	CDR3	DNA
TRBV15	TRBJ2-7	NA	NA	15	CATSRDGSLIYEQYF	TGTGCCACCAGCAGAGATGGTAGCCTCATCTACGAGCAGTACTTC
TRBV7-9	TRBJ2-2	NA	NA	14	CASAQGHLTGELFF	TGTGCCAGCGCCCAAGGGCACCTCACCGGGGAGCTGTTTTTT
TRBV3-1/TRBV3-2	TRBJ1-2	NA	NA	14	CASSQGRGNYGYTF	TGTGCCAGCAGCCAAGGCAGGGGCAACTATGGCTACACCTTC
TRBV5-1	TRBJ1-6	NA	TRBD1	16	CASSLVSGQQNSPLHF	TGCGCCAGCAGCTTGGTATCGGGACAGCAAAATTCACCCCTCCACTTT
TRBV28	TRBJ1-1	NA	NA	15	CASSFKPRVNTEAFF	TGTGCCAGCAGTTTCAAACCCAGGGTAAACACTGAAGCTTTCTTT
TRBV6-1	TRBJ1-1	NA	NA	13	CASSELRNTEAFF	TGTGCCAGCAGTGAACTCAGGAACACTGAAGCTTTCTTT
TRBV28	TRBJ1-2	few	NA	15	CASSLWPGSWYGYTF	TGTGCCAGCAGTTTGTGGCCAGGGTCCTGGTATGGCTACACCTTC
TRBV6-1	TRBJ2-3	NA	NA	13	CASSETGSDTQYF	TGTGCCAGCAGTGAAACGGGTTCGGATACGCAGTATTTT
TRBV5-8	TRBJ2-5	NA	NA	13	CATTNLPVETQYF	TGTGCCACCACCAACCTCCCGGTCGAGACCCAGTACTTC
TRBV5-6	TRBJ2-1	NA	NA	15	CASSLWGVGEDEQFF	TGTGCCAGCAGCTTGTGGGGCGTCGGTGAGGATGAGCAGTTCTTC
TRBV2	TRBJ1-2	NA	TRBD1	15	CASSGTGLINYGYTF	TGTGCCAGCAGTGGGACAGGACTGATTAACTATGGCTACACCTTC
TRBV6-5	TRBJ1-4	few	NA	14	CASSPGFINEKLFF	TGTGCCAGCAGCCCAGGGTTTATTAATGAAAAACTGTTTTTT
TRBV6-5	TRBJ1-2	NA	TRBD1	15	CASSYFQQGADGYTF	TGTGCCAGCAGTTACTTCCAACAGGGGGCGGACGGCTACACCTTC
TRBV5-1	TRBJ1-2	NA	TRBD1	14	CASSSGQGNDGYTF	TGCGCCAGCAGCTCAGGACAGGGTAACGATGGCTACACCTTC
TRBV5-1	TRBJ1-2	NA	TRBD1	13	CASSTTGDYGYTF	TGCGCCAGCAGTACGACAGGGGACTATGGCTACACCTTC
TRBV6-5	TRBJ2-7	NA	NA	13	CATGGIDSYEQYF	TGTGCCACCGGGGGAATAGACTCCTACGAGCAGTACTTC
TRBV2	TRBJ2-2	NA	NA	12	CASCAAAGELFF	TGTGCCAGCTGTGCAGCCGCCGGGGAGCTGTTTTTT
TRBV6-5	TRBJ1-2	NA	NA	14	CASHGQQPFYGYTF	TGTGCCAGCCACGGACAGCAGCCCTTCTATGGCTACACCTTC
TRBV7-2	TRBJ2-3	NA	TRBD2	15	CASSNLAGALDTQYF	TGTGCCAGCAGCAATCTAGCGGGGGCACTAGATACGCAGTATTTT
TRBV7-2	TRBJ1-1	once	NA	15	CASSPAGGEGTEAFF	TGTGCCAGCAGCCCAGCGGGAGGTGAGGGCACTGAAGCTTTCTTT
TRBV3-1/TRBV3-2	TRBJ1-1	NA	NA	12	CASSPTNSEAFF	TGTGCCAGCAGCCCAACGAACAGTGAAGCTTTCTTT
TRBV11-2	TRBJ1-5	NA	NA	16	CASSMRGGSSNQPQHF	TGTGCCAGCAGCATGCGAGGGGGAAGTAGCAATCAGCCCCAGCATTTT
TRBV5-1	TRBJ1-4	NA	NA	16	CASSLTRVGENEKLFF	TGCGCCAGCAGCCTAACCCGGGTGGGAGAGAATGAAAAACTGTTTTTT
TRBV5-1	TRBJ2-3	NA	TRBD2	16	CASSPGGASGTDTQYF	TGCGCCAGCAGCCCGGGAGGGGCTAGCGGAACAGATACGCAGTATTTT
TRBV21-1	TRBJ2-6	NA	NA	15	CASSTCFPGANVLTF	TGTGCCAGCAGCACGTGTTTCCCCGGGGCCAACGTCCTGACTTTC
TRBV28	TRBJ2-7	NA	NA	16	CASSLSGQGQAYEQYF	TGTGCCAGCAGTTTGTCTGGGCAGGGGCAAGCTTACGAGCAGTACTTC
TRBV24-1	TRBJ2-1	NA	NA	16	CATSDPNRASYNEQFF	TGTGCCACCAGTGATCCAAACAGGGCTTCCTACAATGAGCAGTTCTTC
TRBV6-5	TRBJ1-2	NA	TRBD1	13	CASRRDSNYGYTF	TGTGCCAGCAGAAGGGACAGTAACTATGGCTACACCTTC
TRBV28	TRBJ2-7	NA	TRBD2	18	CASRRSGLAGGRGYEQYF	TGTGCCAGCAGGAGATCGGGACTAGCGGGAGGTAGGGGCTACGAGCAGTACTTC